This T cell receptor (beta chain) stems from a study of control samples from healthy donors and cancer patients. The length of the CDR3 is 14 residues. V gave up 0 bases and J gave up 6 bases, with 9 bases separating them. Germline assignment: CDR1 SGHRS and CDR2 YFSETQ. Data came from immunoSEQ multiplex PCR; TCRdb stores just in-frame clones and leaves some out. The repertoire has some 150,000 clones, just over 95% of them found once; the top ten carry about 0.94%. The chain combines TRBV5-1 with TRBJ2-2; D gene unclear. Material for sequencing was blood. The receptor comes from a woman aged 30 to 39 in good health. The CDR3 loop reads CASSLGPVPGELFF. CDR3 bases: TGCGCCAGCAGCTTGGGCCCAGTGCCCGGGGAGCTGTTTTTT.